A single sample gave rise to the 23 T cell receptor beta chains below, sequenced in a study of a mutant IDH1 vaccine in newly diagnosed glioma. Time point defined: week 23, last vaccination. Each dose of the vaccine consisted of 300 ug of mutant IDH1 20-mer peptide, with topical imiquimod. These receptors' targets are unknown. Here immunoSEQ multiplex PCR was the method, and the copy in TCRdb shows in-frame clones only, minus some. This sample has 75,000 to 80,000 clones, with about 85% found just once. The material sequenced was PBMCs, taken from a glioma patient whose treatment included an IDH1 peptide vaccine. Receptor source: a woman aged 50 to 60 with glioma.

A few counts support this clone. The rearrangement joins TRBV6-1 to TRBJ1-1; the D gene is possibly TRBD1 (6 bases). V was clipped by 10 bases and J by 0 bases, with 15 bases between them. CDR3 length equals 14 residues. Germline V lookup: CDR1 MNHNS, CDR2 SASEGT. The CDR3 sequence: CAIPAGALNTEAFF. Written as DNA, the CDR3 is TGTGCCATCCCAGCAGGGGCCCTGAACACTGAAGCTTTCTTT.

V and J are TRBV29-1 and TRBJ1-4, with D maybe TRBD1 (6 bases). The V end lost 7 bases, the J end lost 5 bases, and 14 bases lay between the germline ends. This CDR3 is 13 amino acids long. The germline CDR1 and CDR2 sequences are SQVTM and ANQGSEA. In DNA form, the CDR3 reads TGCAGCGGACAGACAGGCCTAAATGAAAAACTGTTTTTT. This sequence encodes CSGQTGLNEKLFF.

DNA for the CDR3: TGTGCCAGCAGAGGTCAGGGGACCTACGAGCAGTACTTC. Amino acid sequence: CASRGQGTYEQYF. The V and J genes are TRBV28 and TRBJ2-7; D perhaps matches TRBD1 (6 bases). Germline V gives CDR1 MDHEN, CDR2 SYDVKM. The CDR3 sequence is 13 residues long. V was clipped by 6 bases and J by 2 bases, with 11 bases between them. The full variable domain, completed using reference TRBV28 and TRBJ2-7, is DVKVTQSSRYLVKRTGEKVFLECVQDMDHENMFWYRQDPGLGLRLIYFSYDVKMKEKGDIPEGYSVSREKKERFSLILESASTNQTSMYLCASRGQGTYEQYFGPGTRLTVT.

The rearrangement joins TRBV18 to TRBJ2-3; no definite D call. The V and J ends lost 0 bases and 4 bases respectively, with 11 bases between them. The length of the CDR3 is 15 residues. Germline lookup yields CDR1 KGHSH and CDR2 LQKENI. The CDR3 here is CASSPPSVLADTQYF. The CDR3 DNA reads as TGTGCCAGCTCACCACCGAGCGTATTGGCAGATACGCAGTATTTT.

The CDR3 here is CDTRGGVGAKNIQYF. The DNA for the CDR3 is TGTGACACGAGAGGGGGGGTTGGGGCCAAAAACATTCAGTACTTC. The rearrangement uses TRBV27 and TRBJ2-4, with a weak D call TRBD2 (7 bases). This CDR3 has 15 residues. Germline V gene sequence: CDR1 MNHEY, CDR2 SMNVEV (reference sequence).

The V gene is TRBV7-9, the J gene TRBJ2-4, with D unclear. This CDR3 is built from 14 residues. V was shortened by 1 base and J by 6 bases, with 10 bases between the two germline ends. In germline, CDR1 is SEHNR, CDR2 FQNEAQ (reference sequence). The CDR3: CASSLGGITNIQYF. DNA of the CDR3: TGTGCCAGCAGCTTAGGGGGAATCACAAACATTCAGTACTTC.

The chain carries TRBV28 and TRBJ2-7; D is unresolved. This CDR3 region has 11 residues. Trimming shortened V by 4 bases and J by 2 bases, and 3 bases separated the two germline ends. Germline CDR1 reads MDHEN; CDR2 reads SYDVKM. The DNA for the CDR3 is TGTGCCAGCAGTTCGCCCTACGAGCAGTACTTC. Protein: CASSSPYEQYF.

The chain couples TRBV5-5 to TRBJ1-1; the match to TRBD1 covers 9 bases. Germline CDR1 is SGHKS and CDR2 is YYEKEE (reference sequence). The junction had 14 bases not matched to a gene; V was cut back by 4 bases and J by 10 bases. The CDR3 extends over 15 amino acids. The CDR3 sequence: CASSQTLGQGKGAFF. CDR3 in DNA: TGTGCCAGCAGCCAAACCCTTGGACAGGGGAAGGGAGCTTTCTTT. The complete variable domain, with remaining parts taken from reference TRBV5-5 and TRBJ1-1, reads DAGVTQSPTHLIKTRGQQVTLRCSPISGHKSVSWYQQVLGQGPQFIFQYYEKEERGRGNFPDRFSARQFPNYSSELNVNALLLGDSALYLCASSQTLGQGKGAFFGQGTRLTVV.

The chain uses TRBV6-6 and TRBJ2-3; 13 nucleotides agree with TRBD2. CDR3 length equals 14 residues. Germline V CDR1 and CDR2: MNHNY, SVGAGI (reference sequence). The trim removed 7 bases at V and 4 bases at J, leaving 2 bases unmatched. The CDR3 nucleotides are TGTGCCAGCACCGGACTAGCGGGAGCAGATACGCAGTATTTT. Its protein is CASTGLAGADTQYF.

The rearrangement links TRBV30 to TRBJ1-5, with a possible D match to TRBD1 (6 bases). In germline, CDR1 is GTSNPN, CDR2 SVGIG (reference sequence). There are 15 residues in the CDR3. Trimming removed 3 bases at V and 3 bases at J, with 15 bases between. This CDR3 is CAWSLRGGANQPQHF. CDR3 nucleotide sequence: TGTGCCTGGAGCCTCCGAGGGGGAGCCAATCAGCCCCAGCATTTT.

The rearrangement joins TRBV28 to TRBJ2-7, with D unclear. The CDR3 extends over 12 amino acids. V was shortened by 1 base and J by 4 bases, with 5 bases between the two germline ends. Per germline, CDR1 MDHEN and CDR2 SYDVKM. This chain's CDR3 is CASSLLGYEQYF. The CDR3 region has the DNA TGTGCCAGCAGTTTATTGGGGTACGAGCAGTACTTC.

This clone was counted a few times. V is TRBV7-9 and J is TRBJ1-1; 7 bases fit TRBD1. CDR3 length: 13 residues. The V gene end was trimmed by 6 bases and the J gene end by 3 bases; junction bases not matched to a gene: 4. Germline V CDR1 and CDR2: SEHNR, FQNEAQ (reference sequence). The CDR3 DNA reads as TGTGCCAGCAGTATCGACAGGGACACTGAAGCTTTCTTT. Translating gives CASSIDRDTEAFF.

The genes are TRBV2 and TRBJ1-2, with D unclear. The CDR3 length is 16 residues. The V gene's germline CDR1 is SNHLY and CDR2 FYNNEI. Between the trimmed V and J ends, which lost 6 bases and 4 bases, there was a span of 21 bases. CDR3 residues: CASRSSGRGRVYGYTF. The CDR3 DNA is TGTGCCAGCAGATCCTCCGGGCGAGGAAGGGTCTATGGCTACACCTTC.

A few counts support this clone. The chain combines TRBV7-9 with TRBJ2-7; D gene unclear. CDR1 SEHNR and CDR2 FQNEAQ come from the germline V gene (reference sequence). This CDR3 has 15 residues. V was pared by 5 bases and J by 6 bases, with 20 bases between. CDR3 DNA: TGTGCCAGCAGCACCAGCGCGCTCGGTCTAGGCGAGCAGTACTTC. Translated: CASSTSALGLGEQYF.

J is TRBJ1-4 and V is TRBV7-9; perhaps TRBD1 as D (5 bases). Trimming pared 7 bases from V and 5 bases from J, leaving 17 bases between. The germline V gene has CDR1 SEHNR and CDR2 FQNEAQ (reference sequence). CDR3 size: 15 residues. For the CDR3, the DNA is TGTGCCAGCACTCCTAGGGCAGGGCAGAATGAAAAACTGTTTTTT. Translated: CASTPRAGQNEKLFF.

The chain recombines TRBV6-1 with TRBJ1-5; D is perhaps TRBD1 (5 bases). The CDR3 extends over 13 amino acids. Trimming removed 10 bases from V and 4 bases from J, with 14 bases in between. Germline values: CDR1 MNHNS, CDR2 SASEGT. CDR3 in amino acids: CATLNTGNQPQHF. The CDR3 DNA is TGTGCCACCCTTAACACAGGAAATCAGCCCCAGCATTTT.

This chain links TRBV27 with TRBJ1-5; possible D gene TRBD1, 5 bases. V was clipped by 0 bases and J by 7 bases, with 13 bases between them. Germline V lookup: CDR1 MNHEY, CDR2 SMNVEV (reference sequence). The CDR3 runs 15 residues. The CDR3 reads CASSLSWGVEQPQHF. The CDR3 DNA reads TGTGCCAGCAGTTTATCGTGGGGGGTTGAGCAGCCCCAGCATTTT.

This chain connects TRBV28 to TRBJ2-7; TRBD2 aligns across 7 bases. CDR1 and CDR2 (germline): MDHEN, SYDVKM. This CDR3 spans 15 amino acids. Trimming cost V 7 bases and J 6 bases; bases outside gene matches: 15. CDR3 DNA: TGTGCCAGCACTCCTGGGGCTAGCGGACGAAGCGAGCAGTACTTC. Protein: CASTPGASGRSEQYF.

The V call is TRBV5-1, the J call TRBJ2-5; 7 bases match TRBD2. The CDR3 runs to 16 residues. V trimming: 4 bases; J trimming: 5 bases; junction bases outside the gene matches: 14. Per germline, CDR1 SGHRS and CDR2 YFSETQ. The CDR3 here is CASSPSLAPGGETQYF. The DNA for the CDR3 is TGCGCCAGCAGCCCCTCACTAGCGCCCGGGGGGGAGACCCAGTACTTC.

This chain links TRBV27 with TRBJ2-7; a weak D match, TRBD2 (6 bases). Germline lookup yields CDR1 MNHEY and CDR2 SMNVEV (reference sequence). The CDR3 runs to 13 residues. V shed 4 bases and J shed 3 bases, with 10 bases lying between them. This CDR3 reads CASSSRGNYEQYF. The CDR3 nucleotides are TGTGCCAGCAGTTCTCGGGGGAACTACGAGCAGTACTTC.

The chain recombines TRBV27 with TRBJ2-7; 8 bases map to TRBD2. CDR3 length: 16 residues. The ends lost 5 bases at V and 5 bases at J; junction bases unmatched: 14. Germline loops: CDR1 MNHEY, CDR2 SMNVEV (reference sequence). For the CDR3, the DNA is TGTGCCAGCAGTCCACTCCCACAACGGGAGGGAGACGAGCAGTACTTC. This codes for CASSPLPQREGDEQYF.

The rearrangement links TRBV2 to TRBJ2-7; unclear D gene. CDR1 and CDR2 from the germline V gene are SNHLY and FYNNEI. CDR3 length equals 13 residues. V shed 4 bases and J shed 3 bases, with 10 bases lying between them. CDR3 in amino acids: CASSVEASYEQYF. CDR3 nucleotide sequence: TGTGCCAGCAGTGTTGAGGCTAGCTACGAGCAGTACTTC.

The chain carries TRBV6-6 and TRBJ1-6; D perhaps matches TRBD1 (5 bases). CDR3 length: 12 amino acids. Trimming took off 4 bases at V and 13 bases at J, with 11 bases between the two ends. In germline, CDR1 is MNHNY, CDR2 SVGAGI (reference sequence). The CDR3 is CASSLPGGPLHF. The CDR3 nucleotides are TGTGCCAGCAGTTTGCCGGGGGGGCCCCTCCACTTT.